The 28 T cell receptor beta chains listed next were all sequenced from one sample in a study of lymphopenia after photon versus proton radiotherapy. Some clones are missing from TCRdb's copy, which holds only in-frame ones; the method was immunoSEQ multiplex PCR. The table lists about 68,000 clones, around 90% of them singletons. The starting material was peripheral blood, obtained from a patient treated with photon-based radiotherapy. These receptors all stem from a woman aged 65 to 85 with pancreatic cancer.

The genes are TRBV30 and TRBJ2-1, with TRBD2 matching over 9 bases. CDR3 length equals 14 residues. The germline CDR1 and CDR2 sequences are GTSNPN and SVGIG (reference sequence). J was trimmed by 5 bases and V by 2 bases; bases with no gene match: 4. CDR3 sequence (DNA): TGTGCCTGGAGTCGGGCTAGCGGGAACAATGAGCAGTTCTTC. Translated, it gives CAWSRASGNNEQFF.

The chain is built from TRBV15 and TRBJ2-1, with a possible D match to TRBD2 (5 bases). Germline V gene data show CDR1 as LNHNV and CDR2 as YYDKDF (reference sequence). The CDR3 runs 16 residues. Trimming removed 2 bases from V and 9 bases from J, with 20 bases in between. The CDR3 here is CATSRLETTPHVEQFF. Here the CDR3 DNA reads TGTGCCACCAGCAGACTGGAGACTACCCCCCATGTTGAGCAGTTCTTC. Looking up the rest from reference TRBV15 and TRBJ2-1 gives the full variable domain: DAMVIQNPRYQVTQFGKPVTLSCSQTLNHNVMYWYQQKSSQAPKLLFHYYDKDFNNEADTPDNFQSRRPNTSFCFLDIRSPGLGDTAMYLCATSRLETTPHVEQFFGPGTRLTVL.

This sequence joins TRBV4-1 and TRBJ2-1, with TRBD2 matching 12 bases. The CDR3 is 17 residues long. Per the germline V gene, CDR1 is MGHRA and CDR2 is YSYEKL. V lost 0 bases to trimming and J lost 8 bases; unmatched junction nucleotides: 8. The CDR3 DNA follows: TGCGCCAGCAGCCAAGATATAACTAGCGGGAGGTTCTATGAGCAGTTCTTC. Translation: CASSQDITSGRFYEQFF.

The V gene is TRBV27, the J gene TRBJ1-1; 7 nucleotides agree with TRBD1. Germline V gene sequence: CDR1 MNHEY, CDR2 SMNVEV (reference sequence). Trimming removed 5 bases from V and 10 bases from J; junction bases left unmatched: 7. The CDR3 has 12 residues. As DNA, the CDR3 is TGTGCCAGCAGTGACGTGACAGGGAGAGCTTTCTTT. Its protein is CASSDVTGRAFF.

This chain links TRBV6-1 with TRBJ2-1, with D perhaps assigned TRBD1 or TRBD2 (5 bases each). This CDR3 comprises 14 residues. Germline CDR1 and CDR2: MNHNS and SASEGT. V shed 3 bases and J shed 6 bases, with 12 bases lying between them. As DNA, the CDR3 is TGTGCCAGCAGTGAGATGGGACGGGGCAATGAGCAGTTCTTC. Its protein product is CASSEMGRGNEQFF.

The chain couples TRBV5-1 to TRBJ2-2; TRBD1 matches 7 bases. With 4 bases clipped from V and 8 bases from J, the junction kept 11 bases outside the gene matches. Per the germline V gene, CDR1 is SGHRS and CDR2 is YFSETQ. The CDR3 totals 15 residues. CDR3 bases: TGCGCCAGCAGCCCCCGACAGGGCCCCGGGGGGGAGCTGTTTTTT. Amino acids: CASSPRQGPGGELFF. Looking up the rest from reference TRBV5-1 and TRBJ2-2 gives the full variable domain: KAGVTQTPRYLIKTRGQQVTLSCSPISGHRSVSWYQQTPGQGLQFLFEYFSETQRNKGNFPGRFSGRQFSNSRSEMNVSTLELGDSALYLCASSPRQGPGGELFFGEGSRLTVL.

This chain uses TRBV6-5 with TRBJ1-3; D possibly corresponds to TRBD1 (5 bases). Germline V gene lookup returns CDR1 MNHEY and CDR2 SVGAGI. V lost 5 bases and J 1 base, leaving 12 bases between the germline ends. The CDR3 totals 15 residues. The CDR3 here is CASSASEGSGNTIYF. The CDR3 region has the DNA TGTGCCAGCAGTGCGTCGGAGGGGTCTGGAAACACCATATATTTT.

This clone showed up just once. The V and J genes are TRBV5-1 and TRBJ2-5; 8 nucleotides line up with TRBD1. CDR1 and CDR2 (germline): SGHRS, YFSETQ. The V gene end was trimmed by 4 bases and the J gene end by 3 bases; junction bases not matched to a gene: 8. CDR3 size: 15 residues. CDR3 sequence: CASSIGQGWEETQYF. CDR3 sequence (DNA): TGCGCCAGCAGCATCGGACAGGGCTGGGAAGAGACCCAGTACTTC.

CDR3 residues: CASSVDRGISYGYTF. The CDR3 coding sequence is TGTGCCAGCAGTGTCGACAGGGGTATTAGCTATGGCTACACCTTC. The chain couples TRBV6-1 to TRBJ1-2; 8 bases fit TRBD1. After removal of 4 bases from V and 4 bases from J, the junction contained 8 bases not matched to a gene. CDR1 and CDR2 from the germline V gene are MNHNS and SASEGT. The CDR3 is 15 amino acids.

The rearrangement joins TRBV19 to TRBJ2-1; 10 nucleotides match TRBD2. The ends lost 7 bases at V and 1 base at J; junction bases unmatched: 7. The CDR3 sequence is 16 residues long. Germline assignment: CDR1 LNHDA and CDR2 SQIVND (reference sequence). In nucleotides, the CDR3 is TGTGCCAGTACCCCCAGCGGGAGGGGTTCCTACAATGAGCAGTTCTTC. Translated, it gives CASTPSGRGSYNEQFF. The full variable domain, completed using reference TRBV19 and TRBJ2-1, is DGGITQSPKYLFRKEGQNVTLSCEQNLNHDAMYWYRQDPGQGLRLIYYSQIVNDFQKGDIAEGYSVSREKKESFPLTVTSAQKNPTAFYLCASTPSGRGSYNEQFFGPGTRLTVL.

The chain recombines TRBV7-2 with TRBJ2-7; 8 nucleotides align to TRBD2. The CDR3 consists of 17 residues. Germline values: CDR1 SGHTA, CDR2 FQGNSA. V lost 3 bases and J lost 2; bases outside the gene matches: 12. The CDR3 sequence: CASSLTGGPGATYEQYF. CDR3 sequence (DNA): TGTGCCAGCAGCTTGACGGGAGGGCCGGGTGCAACCTACGAGCAGTACTTC.

The J gene is TRBJ1-2, the V gene TRBV11-1, with no clear D. CDR3 length: 14 residues. V was cut by 2 bases and J by 6 bases, with 13 bases left in between. Germline V gives CDR1 SGHAT, CDR2 FQDESV (reference sequence). This chain's CDR3 is CASSLLASKDGYTF. CDR3 nucleotides: TGTGCCAGCAGCTTATTAGCGTCAAAGGATGGCTACACCTTC.

This chain uses TRBV4-3 with TRBJ2-3, with D unclear. CDR3 length: 15 amino acids. The germline V gene has CDR1 LGHNA and CDR2 YSLEER. V was shortened by 0 bases and J by 0 bases, with 7 bases between the two germline ends. The CDR3 DNA reads TGCGCCAGCAGCCAAGAGGCGGTTAGCACAGATACGCAGTATTTT. Translated, it gives CASSQEAVSTDTQYF.

The J gene is TRBJ1-3, the V gene TRBV7-2; no firm D call. This CDR3 is 15 amino acids long. V was pared by 1 base and J by 0 bases, with 7 bases between. Germline CDR1 and CDR2: SGHTA and FQGNSA. CDR3 nucleotides: TGTGCCAGCAGCTTAGATGGCTCCTCTGGAAACACCATATATTTT. Translating gives CASSLDGSSGNTIYF.

The chain joins TRBV27 to TRBJ2-7, with 8 nucleotides matching TRBD1. The CDR3 contains 15 residues. Germline loops: CDR1 MNHEY, CDR2 SMNVEV (reference sequence). V dropped 6 bases and J dropped 4; count of bases not matched to a gene: 11. The CDR3 is CASRYRTGGPYEQYF. DNA of the CDR3: TGTGCCAGCAGATATAGAACAGGGGGACCATACGAGCAGTACTTC.

This clone appeared a single time. The CDR3 nucleotides are TGCGCCAGCAGCTTGGTTGTAGACCGGTACTATGGCTACACCTTC. Its translation is CASSLVVDRYYGYTF. The chain couples TRBV5-1 to TRBJ1-2; D call uncertain. The V gene's germline CDR1 is SGHRS and CDR2 YFSETQ. This CDR3 region has 15 residues. Trimming shortened V by 0 bases and J by 3 bases, and 12 bases separated the two germline ends.

The chain combines TRBV5-1 with TRBJ2-1; D remains unclear. CDR1 SGHRS and CDR2 YFSETQ come from the germline V gene. This CDR3 region has 12 residues. V was pared by 2 bases and J by 6 bases, with 6 bases between. The CDR3 loop is CASSFDTNEQFF. The CDR3 DNA sequence: TGCGCCAGCAGCTTTGATACCAATGAGCAGTTCTTC.

V and J are TRBV19 and TRBJ1-5, with 7 positions matching TRBD1. Unmatched junction bases numbered 4, after V lost 3 bases and J lost 5 bases. CDR3 length equals 14 residues. From germline, CDR1 is LNHDA and CDR2 SQIVND (reference sequence). The CDR3 DNA reads as TGTGCCAGTAGTATTGGGACAGCTCATCAGCCCCAGCATTTT. Its translation is CASSIGTAHQPQHF.

The J gene is TRBJ2-7, the V gene TRBV7-2; maybe TRBD2 (6 bases). The CDR3 spans 15 residues. With 5 bases removed from V and 5 bases from J, the gap between germline ends came to 19 bases. Germline loops: CDR1 SGHTA, CDR2 FQGNSA. The CDR3 reads CASSARLGISDEQYF. The CDR3 DNA sequence: TGTGCCAGCAGCGCACGACTAGGGATTTCAGACGAGCAGTACTTC.

The chain joins TRBV11-2 to TRBJ2-7; 8 nucleotides agree with TRBD1. Germline assignment: CDR1 SGHAT and CDR2 FQNNGV. CDR3 length: 14 amino acids. J gave up 1 base and V 1 base, and 0 bases lay outside the gene matches. The DNA for the CDR3 is TGTGCCAGCAGCTTAGGGACAGGGTCCTACGAGCAGTACTTC. Translated: CASSLGTGSYEQYF.

The rearrangement uses TRBV25-1 and TRBJ2-5; tentatively, D is TRBD2 (5 bases). Trimming removed 4 bases at V and 0 bases at J, with 9 bases between. The length of the CDR3 is 14 residues. Germline assignment: CDR1 MGHDK and CDR2 SYGVNS. For the CDR3, the DNA is TGTGCCAGCAGTGCCGAGGGTCACCAAGAGACCCAGTACTTC. Translation: CASSAEGHQETQYF.

The rearrangement joins TRBV5-1 to TRBJ2-1, with D perhaps TRBD2 (6 bases). V was shortened by 4 bases and J by 0 bases, with 14 bases between the two germline ends. The germline CDR1 and CDR2 sequences are SGHRS and YFSETQ. The CDR3 spans 16 residues. The CDR3: CASSAGLPSSYNEQFF. CDR3 DNA sequence: TGCGCCAGCAGCGCGGGACTTCCGAGCTCCTACAATGAGCAGTTCTTC. The complete variable domain, with remaining parts taken from reference TRBV5-1 and TRBJ2-1, reads KAGVTQTPRYLIKTRGQQVTLSCSPISGHRSVSWYQQTPGQGLQFLFEYFSETQRNKGNFPGRFSGRQFSNSRSEMNVSTLELGDSALYLCASSAGLPSSYNEQFFGPGTRLTVL.

The chain combines TRBV4-2 with TRBJ1-1; weak D call: TRBD1 (5 bases). Trimming shortened V by 5 bases and J by 4 bases, and 11 bases separated the two germline ends. The germline gives CDR1 LGHNA, CDR2 YNFKEQ. CDR3 length: 13 amino acids. CDR3 region: CASSTRVGTEAFF. The CDR3 DNA reads as TGTGCCAGCAGCACCAGGGTGGGCACTGAAGCTTTCTTT.

J is TRBJ2-1 and V is TRBV7-2; unclear D gene. V lost 1 base and J lost 7, with 11 bases in between. The CDR3 is made up of 14 amino acids. The germline CDR1 and CDR2 sequences are SGHTA and FQGNSA. The CDR3 nucleotides read TGTGCCAGCAGCTTAGTTCCAGCGAATAATGAGCAGTTCTTC. It yields the protein CASSLVPANNEQFF.

This clone appeared a single time. The chain employs TRBV6-5 and TRBJ1-2, with TRBD1 matching 7 bases. Unmatched junction bases numbered 3, after V lost 6 bases and J lost 2 bases. Germline-derived CDR1 and CDR2 are MNHEY and SVGAGI. The CDR3 consists of 13 residues. The CDR3 DNA sequence: TGTGCCAGCAGCCCGACAGGGAACTATGGCTACACCTTC. This encodes CASSPTGNYGYTF.

The chain links TRBV19 to TRBJ2-7; 8 bases are shared with TRBD2. The CDR3 contains 15 residues. CDR1 and CDR2 from the germline V gene are LNHDA and SQIVND (reference sequence). V lost 1 base to trimming and J lost 2 bases; unmatched junction nucleotides: 4. This CDR3 reads CASSIAGGVAYEQYF. In DNA, the CDR3 is TGTGCCAGTAGTATAGCGGGAGGGGTAGCCTACGAGCAGTACTTC.

The chain recombines TRBV6-1 with TRBJ1-2; perhaps TRBD1 as D (6 bases). V was shortened by 7 bases and J by 4 bases, with 16 bases between the two germline ends. The V gene's germline CDR1 is MNHNS and CDR2 SASEGT. The CDR3 length is 14 residues. In nucleotides, the CDR3 is TGTGCCAGCACCCCGGTTACAGGGCCCTATGGCTACACCTTC. Translated, it gives CASTPVTGPYGYTF.

The chain uses TRBV18 and TRBJ1-5; D unresolved. Germline V gene data show CDR1 as KGHSH and CDR2 as LQKENI. The CDR3 totals 14 residues. V was shortened by 6 bases and J by 0 bases, with 9 bases between the two germline ends. The CDR3 is CASSSIGSNQPQHF. The CDR3 bases are TGTGCCAGCTCGAGTATTGGTAGCAATCAGCCCCAGCATTTT.